This entry lists 11 T cell receptor beta chains sequenced from one sample in a study of blood T cell repertoires in COVID-19. The repertoire was sequenced with immunoSEQ multiplex PCR; TCRdb's copy has only in-frame clones and lacks some. In the table there are under 400,000 clones, roughly 90% of which are singletons. The sequenced material came from PBMCs or T cells enriched from blood (not recorded which). These receptors came from a woman aged 25 to 39 who had been exposed to COVID-19.

The CDR3 sequence: CATSPFGTSGRDLDEQFF. Here the CDR3 DNA reads TGTGCCACCAGCCCGTTCGGGACTAGCGGGAGGGACCTCGATGAGCAGTTCTTC. The chain joins TRBV15 to TRBJ2-1; the match to TRBD2 covers 16 bases. Trimming cost V 5 bases and J 8 bases; bases outside gene matches: 12. CDR3 size: 18 residues. The germline gives CDR1 LNHNV, CDR2 YYDKDF (reference sequence).

V gene TRBV6-6 combines with J gene TRBJ1-2; D is possibly TRBD1 (5 bases). Germline CDR1 is MNHNY and CDR2 is SVGAGI (reference sequence). The V gene lost 5 bases and the J gene lost 1 base, with 14 bases spanning the gap. The CDR3 sequence is 15 residues long. The CDR3: CASSRRQTHNYGYTF. The CDR3 DNA reads TGTGCCAGCAGTCGAAGACAGACTCATAACTATGGCTACACCTTC.

V usage is TRBV28 and J usage is TRBJ1-2, with TRBD1 matching over 11 bases. The CDR3 length is 15 residues. The V segment lost 6 bases and the J segment 4 bases; nucleotides outside the gene matches: 7. The V gene's germline CDR1 is MDHEN and CDR2 SYDVKM. The CDR3 DNA reads as TGTGCCAGCAGCCGGACAGGGGGCGGGATCTATGGCTACACCTTC. Translating gives CASSRTGGGIYGYTF.

As DNA, the CDR3 is TGCGCCAGCTCGACAGGGACTTATAATTCACCCCTCCACTTT. This codes for CASSTGTYNSPLHF. The V call is TRBV10-1, the J call TRBJ1-6; 7 bases are shared with TRBD1. The junction had 5 bases not matched to a gene; V was cut back by 8 bases and J by 4 bases. Germline CDR1 is WNHNN and CDR2 is SYGVQD (reference sequence). This CDR3 contains 14 residues.

This clone appeared a few times. This chain links TRBV24-1 with TRBJ2-5; a weak D match, TRBD1 (6 bases). The CDR3 consists of 17 residues. Trimming took off 1 base at V and 3 bases at J, with 17 bases between the two ends. Germline CDR1 reads KGHDR; CDR2 reads SFDVKD. CDR3 loop: CATSDLSAGDGEETQYF. In DNA form, the CDR3 reads TGTGCCACCAGTGATTTATCGGCAGGGGACGGGGAAGAGACCCAGTACTTC.

V and J are TRBV6-5 and TRBJ1-5; D is undetermined. Trimming removed 7 bases from V and 0 bases from J, with 13 bases in between. The CDR3 has 15 residues. The germline V gene encodes CDR1 MNHEY and CDR2 SVGAGI. CDR3 region: CASKWTRDSNQPQHF. CDR3 nucleotides: TGTGCCAGCAAATGGACCCGGGATAGCAATCAGCCCCAGCATTTT.

V gene TRBV5-6 combines with J gene TRBJ1-2; TRBD1 is a possible D gene (5 bases). The CDR3 covers 12 residues. The germline CDR1 and CDR2 sequences are SGHDT and YYEEEE. V was pared by 0 bases and J by 8 bases, with 8 bases between. In nucleotides, the CDR3 is TGTGCCAGCAGCTTGGGGAGACAGGGCTACACCTTC. This encodes CASSLGRQGYTF.

This chain uses TRBV7-6 with TRBJ1-4, with TRBD1 matching 7 bases. The ends lost 3 bases at V and 8 bases at J; junction bases unmatched: 9. CDR3 size: 15 residues. Germline CDR1 and CDR2: SGHVS and FNYEAQ. CDR3 nucleotide sequence: TGTGCCAGCAGCTTCCCAGGGACAGAATCCGAAAAACTGTTTTTT. It encodes CASSFPGTESEKLFF.

The chain carries TRBV5-1 and TRBJ1-1; TRBD1 matches at 9 bases. The V gene's germline CDR1 is SGHRS and CDR2 YFSETQ. V shed 5 bases, J shed 6 bases, and the junction held 5 bases outside the gene matches. CDR3 length equals 13 residues. The CDR3: CASSRQGVPEAFF. CDR3 coding DNA: TGCGCCAGCAGTAGACAGGGGGTGCCTGAAGCTTTCTTT.

The chain employs TRBV5-1 and TRBJ2-7, with 16 nucleotides matching TRBD2. The CDR3 runs to 18 residues. Trimming cost V 0 bases and J 5 bases; bases outside gene matches: 8. Germline V lookup: CDR1 SGHRS, CDR2 YFSETQ. The DNA for the CDR3 is TGCGCCAGCAGCTTGGTAGTGGGACTAGCGGGAGGGCGGAACGAGCAGTACTTC. It is translated as CASSLVVGLAGGRNEQYF.

The chain joins TRBV10-3 to TRBJ1-2; a possible D gene is TRBD1 (5 bases). Trimming removed 7 bases at V and 6 bases at J, with 12 bases between. Per the germline V gene, CDR1 is ENHRY and CDR2 is SYGVKD. The CDR3 length is 12 residues. CDR3 DNA: TGTGCCATCAAAGGACACGCGGATGGCTACACCTTC. Its protein is CAIKGHADGYTF.